The sequence of this T cell receptor beta chain was determined in a study of T cell changes during pregnancy in multiple sclerosis (dated by TCRdb to about 2019). Regarding the research as a whole: The study examined how the T cell repertoire changed over the course of pregnancy in women with multiple sclerosis.

To prepare the library, the immunoSEQ multiplex PCR assay was applied. The immuneACCESS repertoire file appears here via TCRdb, limited to in-frame rearrangements. These files lack a portion of the clones; in checked studies, under half of the deficit traces to unresolved V genes, and the cause of the others is not known. This sample has approximately 87,000 clones in its table, and around nine tenths of those were observed once. 0.4% to 0.6% of the sample belongs to the ten largest clones. A remark on this clone: Its antigen has not been determined. No base quality values were provided; no much bigger clone lies one nucleotide off.

The germline V gene (reference sequence) provides CDR1 MNHEY and CDR2 SMNVEV. The CDR3 covers 15 residues, taking in both the cysteine and the phenylalanine. The entry retains the CDR3 DNA only, 45 bases that are in frame from base 1. Relative to germline, V is missing 5 bases and J is missing 5 bases, with 8 bases of the junction outside any gene match. The chain uses TRBV27 and TRBJ1-5, and TRBD1 matches 8 of the central bases. The sequences come from CD4+ T cells from peripheral blood mononuclear cells, collected in the second trimester of pregnancy. The sequence derives from a female donor with multiple sclerosis, enrolled in a pregnancy study. The encoded CDR3 is CASSASRDRYQPQHF. The DNA sequence reads TGTGCCAGCAGTGCGAGCCGGGACAGGTATCAGCCCCAGCATTTT.